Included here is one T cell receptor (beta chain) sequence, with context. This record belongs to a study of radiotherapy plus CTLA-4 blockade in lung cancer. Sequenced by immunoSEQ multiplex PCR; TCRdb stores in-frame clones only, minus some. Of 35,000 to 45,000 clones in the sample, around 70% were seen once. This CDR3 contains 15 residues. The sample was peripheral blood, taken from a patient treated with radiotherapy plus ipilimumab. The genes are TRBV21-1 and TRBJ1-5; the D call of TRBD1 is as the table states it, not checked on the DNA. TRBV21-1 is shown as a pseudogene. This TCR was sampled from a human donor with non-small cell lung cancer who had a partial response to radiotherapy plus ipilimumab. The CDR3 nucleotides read TGTGCCAGCAGCGCCCCGGTCAGGGCTAATCAGCCCCAGCATTTT. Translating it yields CASSAPVRANQPQHF.